Below, 7 T cell receptor beta chains from the same sample are listed, as sequenced in a study of technical replicates of blood from several donors. Only in-frame clones appear in the TCRdb table, and some are missing; sequencing was by immunoSEQ multiplex PCR. The table records approximately 68,000 clones, under 98% of them present only once. The sequenced sample was T cells isolated from PBMCs. Source of these receptors: a human donor in good health.

This clone was seen a handful of times. The CDR3 sequence is CASSVAGGRPGELFF. CDR3 nucleotides: TGTGCCAGCAGCGTAGCGGGAGGGCGGCCCGGGGAGCTGTTTTTT. This chain uses TRBV9 with TRBJ2-2, with 8 bases that match TRBD2. CDR1 and CDR2 (germline): SGDLS, YYNGEE. The CDR3 has 15 residues. Trimming cost V 0 bases and J 6 bases; bases outside gene matches: 4.

J is TRBJ2-7 and V is TRBV28; TRBD2 is a possible D gene (5 bases). V was shortened by 2 bases and J by 6 bases, with 8 bases between the two germline ends. The CDR3 sequence is 12 residues long. Germline lookup yields CDR1 MDHEN and CDR2 SYDVKM. The CDR3 here is CASSLVAGEQYF. CDR3 coding DNA: TGTGCCAGCAGTTTAGTGGCGGGCGAGCAGTACTTC. The full variable domain, its missing parts supplied by reference TRBV28 and TRBJ2-7, is DVKVTQSSRYLVKRTGEKVFLECVQDMDHENMFWYRQDPGLGLRLIYFSYDVKMKEKGDIPEGYSVSREKKERFSLILESASTNQTSMYLCASSLVAGEQYFGPGTRLTVT.

This rearrangement joins TRBV29-1 to TRBJ2-7; weak D call: TRBD1 (5 bases). Germline-derived CDR1 and CDR2 are SQVTM and ANQGSEA. V was trimmed by 4 bases and J by 6 bases, leaving 13 bases between them. CDR3 length equals 12 residues. As DNA, the CDR3 is TGCAGCGTTGGAAGTACAGGTCCCGAGCAGTACTTC. Protein: CSVGSTGPEQYF.

The chain recombines TRBV20-1 with TRBJ2-3, with a weak D call TRBD1 (5 bases). From germline, CDR1 is DFQATT and CDR2 SNEGSKA (reference sequence). The V end was cut by 5 bases, the J end by 5 bases, with 8 bases between. The CDR3 extends over 11 amino acids. The DNA for the CDR3 is TGCAGTGCTTTGGGGCGAGATACGCAGTATTTT. Protein: CSALGRDTQYF.

V and J are TRBV5-4 and TRBJ1-3; D not resolved. Germline values: CDR1 SGHNT, CDR2 YYREEE (reference sequence). CDR3 length: 15 amino acids. Trimming removed 0 bases at V and 0 bases at J, with 7 bases between. The CDR3 loop is CASSLDHFSGNTIYF. CDR3 coding DNA: TGTGCCAGCAGCTTGGATCACTTCTCTGGAAACACCATATATTTT.

The rearrangement uses TRBV10-3 and TRBJ2-3; D ambiguous. V gave up 11 bases and J gave up 0 bases, with 15 bases separating them. Germline V gives CDR1 ENHRY, CDR2 SYGVKD. CDR3 length: 14 amino acids. The chain's CDR3 is CALAEATSTDTQYF. In DNA form, the CDR3 reads TGTGCCCTCGCGGAAGCGACTAGCACAGATACGCAGTATTTT.

In its sample, this clone was seen once. J is TRBJ1-2 and V is TRBV19; D perhaps matches TRBD1 (6 bases). Germline V lookup: CDR1 LNHDA, CDR2 SQIVND (reference sequence). The CDR3 covers 15 residues. V lost 6 bases and J 7 bases, leaving 21 bases between the germline ends. CDR3 residues: CASRPDTGQVGGYTF. CDR3 DNA: TGTGCCAGTAGGCCCGATACGGGACAAGTGGGTGGCTACACCTTC.